Detailed here is one TCR beta chain. The antigen is not known. These data belong to a study of early T cells in non-severe SARS-CoV-2 infection. Whole-study context: The chains were unpaired, and the sequenced material was bulk RNA from unsorted whole blood. Study-wide findings and caveats: Comparison of clonotypes with VDJdb favored anti-spike CD8 responses while missing private and CD4 specificities.

Unique molecular identifiers were affixed to single, distinct cDNA molecules. Via MiXCR, TCRdb re-called the 5' RACE reads, giving one row per CDR3 protein. This table holds about 46,000 distinct CDR3 sequences, roughly 10% found once. J lost 13 bases, V lost 0 bases, and 6 bases had no gene match. The length of the CDR3 is 13 residues. Germline V gene lookup returns CDR1 LGHNA and CDR2 YSLEER. Sequencing was carried out using whole blood. The chain has TRBV4-3 and TRBJ2-1; 7 nucleotides match TRBD2. The sequence came from an adult who was a healthcare worker with PCR-confirmed SARS-CoV-2 infection or an uninfected control (not recorded which). The CDR3 here is CASSQDNSGAQFF. For the CDR3, the DNA is TGCGCCAGCAGCCAAGACAACAGCGGGGCACAGTTCTTC.